These 8 T cell receptor beta chains originate from one sample sequenced in a study of T-cell reconstitution after alpha-beta-depleted transplantation in children. TCRbeta library preparation incorporated unique molecular identifiers. From the PCR reads, TCRdb called clonotypes with MiXCR, one entry per CDR3 protein. The sample consists of about 280,000 distinct CDR3 sequences, around a tenth of them appearing once. This specimen was peripheral blood, taken 180 days after TCRalphabeta/CD19-depleted stem cell transplant. All receptors come from a male patient under 10 years old who had a stem cell transplant for chronic granulomatous disease, so the T cells may come from the graft donor.

The J gene is TRBJ2-7, the V gene TRBV11-2; D might be TRBD1 (6 bases). V lost 5 bases, J lost 5 bases, and 19 bases lay in between. The CDR3 is made up of 15 amino acids. Germline lookup yields CDR1 SGHAT and CDR2 FQNNGV. CDR3 DNA sequence: TGTGCCAGCAGCATTACAGGGACCTCCTCTAACGAGCAGTACTTC. Its protein is CASSITGTSSNEQYF.

This clonotype was observed many times. The rearrangement joins TRBV14 to TRBJ2-4; weak D call: TRBD2 (5 bases). V lost 3 bases and J 0 bases, leaving 15 bases between the germline ends. The CDR3 length is 17 residues. Germline CDR1 is SGHDN and CDR2 is FVKESK. The CDR3 nucleotides read TGTGCCAGCAGCCACCGATCCGGGGTCAAAGCCAAAAACATTCAGTACTTC. It specifies CASSHRSGVKAKNIQYF. Looking up the rest from reference TRBV14 and TRBJ2-4 gives the full variable domain: EAGVTQFPSHSVIEKGQTVTLRCDPISGHDNLYWYRRVMGKEIKFLLHFVKESKQDESGMPNNRFLAERTGGTYSTLKVQPAELEDSGVYFCASSHRSGVKAKNIQYFGAGTRLSVL.

This clonotype was detected ten times or more. The chain employs TRBV2 and TRBJ1-5, with 7 bases lining up with TRBD1. The ends lost 3 bases at V and 2 bases at J; junction bases unmatched: 10. The CDR3 has 17 residues. The V gene's germline CDR1 is SNHLY and CDR2 FYNNEI. The CDR3 region is CASSEGTAGGGNQPQHF. For the CDR3, the DNA is TGTGCCAGCAGTGAGGGGACTGCAGGGGGAGGCAATCAGCCCCAGCATTTT. Full variable domain (rest looked up from reference TRBV2 and TRBJ1-5): EPEVTQTPSHQVTQMGQEVILRCVPISNHLYFYWYRQILGQKVEFLVSFYNNEISEKSEIFDDQFSVERPDGSNFTLKIRSTKLEDSAMYFCASSEGTAGGGNQPQHFGDGTRLSIL.

This clonotype was detected many times. The V call is TRBV6-5, the J call TRBJ2-7, with TRBD2 matching over 8 bases. The CDR3 is made up of 15 amino acids. Germline V CDR1 and CDR2: MNHEY, SVGAGI. Trimming cost V 6 bases and J 6 bases; bases outside gene matches: 13. CDR3 amino acids: CASRPTGLAQSEQYF. CDR3 nucleotide sequence: TGTGCCAGCAGACCCACTGGACTAGCTCAGAGCGAGCAGTACTTC.

The rearrangement joins TRBV2 to TRBJ2-3, with unresolved D. The germline V gene encodes CDR1 SNHLY and CDR2 FYNNEI. Deletions cut 2 bases from V and 5 bases from J, with 5 bases between. This CDR3 is built from 12 residues. The CDR3 DNA sequence: TGTGCCAGCAGTGAAATCGGAGATACGCAGTATTTT. The encoded protein is CASSEIGDTQYF.

This clonotype has at least ten counts. The rearrangement uses TRBV19 and TRBJ1-5; D remains ambiguous. The length of the CDR3 is 12 residues. CDR1 and CDR2 from the germline V gene are LNHDA and SQIVND (reference sequence). V shed 5 bases and J shed 5 bases, with 7 bases lying between them. The DNA for the CDR3 is TGTGCCAGTAGTCGAAAAGATCAGCCCCAGCATTTT. Its protein product is CASSRKDQPQHF.

The table lists this clonotype with many counts. The gene calls are TRBV20-1 and TRBJ2-4, with TRBD2 as a possible D gene (6 bases). The CDR3 is made up of 11 amino acids. Looked up from germline, CDR1 is DFQATT and CDR2 is SNEGSKA (reference sequence). This chain's CDR3 is CGGLAKNIQYF. CDR3 nucleotide sequence: TGCGGAGGGTTAGCCAAAAACATTCAGTACTTC.

This clonotype was found many times. The gene calls are TRBV19 and TRBJ2-2; 9 bases match TRBD1. The CDR3 consists of 15 residues. Trimming took 3 bases from V and 6 from J; bases not matched to a gene: 5. Per germline, CDR1 LNHDA and CDR2 SQIVND (reference sequence). The CDR3 DNA is TGTGCCAGTAGTATGGGACAGGGTTCCGCCGGGGAGCTGTTTTTT. It translates to CASSMGQGSAGELFF. The variable domain in full, with the rest retrieved from reference TRBV19 and TRBJ2-2, is DGGITQSPKYLFRKEGQNVTLSCEQNLNHDAMYWYRQDPGQGLRLIYYSQIVNDFQKGDIAEGYSVSREKKESFPLTVTSAQKNPTAFYLCASSMGQGSAGELFFGEGSRLTVL.